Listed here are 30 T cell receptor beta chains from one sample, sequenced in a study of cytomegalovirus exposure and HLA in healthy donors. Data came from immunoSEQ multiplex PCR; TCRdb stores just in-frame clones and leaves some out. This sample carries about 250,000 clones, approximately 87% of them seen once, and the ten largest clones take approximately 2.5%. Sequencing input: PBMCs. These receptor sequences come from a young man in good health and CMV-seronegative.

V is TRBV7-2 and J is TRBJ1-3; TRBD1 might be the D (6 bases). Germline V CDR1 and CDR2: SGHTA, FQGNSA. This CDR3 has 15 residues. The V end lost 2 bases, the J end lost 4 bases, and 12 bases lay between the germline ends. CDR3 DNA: TGTGCCAGCAGCTTATTCAGGGGCCAGGGAAACACCATATATTTT. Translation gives CASSLFRGQGNTIYF.

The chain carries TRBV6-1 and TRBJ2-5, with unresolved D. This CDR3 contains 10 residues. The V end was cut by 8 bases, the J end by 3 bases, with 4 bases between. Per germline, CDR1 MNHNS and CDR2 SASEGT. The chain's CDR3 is CASEKETQYF. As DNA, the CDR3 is TGTGCCAGCGAGAAAGAGACCCAGTACTTC.

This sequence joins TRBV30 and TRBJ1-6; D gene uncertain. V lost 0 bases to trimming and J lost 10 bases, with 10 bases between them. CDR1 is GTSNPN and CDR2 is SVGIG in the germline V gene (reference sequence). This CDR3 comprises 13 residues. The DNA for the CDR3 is TGTGCCTGGAGTGTAAATCTTGGCTCACCCCTCCACTTT. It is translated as CAWSVNLGSPLHF.

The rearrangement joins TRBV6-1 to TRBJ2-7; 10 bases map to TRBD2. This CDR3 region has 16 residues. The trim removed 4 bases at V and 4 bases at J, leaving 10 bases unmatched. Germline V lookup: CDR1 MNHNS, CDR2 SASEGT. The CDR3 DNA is TGTGCCAGCAGTGGGGGACTAGCGATCACCCCTTACGAGCAGTACTTC. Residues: CASSGGLAITPYEQYF.

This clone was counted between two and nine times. The CDR3 region has the DNA TGTGCCAGCAGTTTTGGGGAGGGGTACGAGCAGTACTTC. This sequence encodes CASSFGEGYEQYF. V is TRBV27 and J is TRBJ2-7; TRBD2 aligns across 7 bases. V was pared by 3 bases and J by 4 bases, with 3 bases of the junction left unmatched. The CDR3 is 13 amino acids. Per the germline V gene, CDR1 is MNHEY and CDR2 is SMNVEV (reference sequence).

CDR3 nucleotides: TGCGCCAGCAGCTCCGGGGACAGTAATTCACCCCTCCACTTT. It codes for CASSSGDSNSPLHF. The rearrangement joins TRBV5-1 to TRBJ1-6, with 7 bases lining up with TRBD1. V gave up 3 bases and J gave up 6 bases; unmatched junction bases: 3. The CDR3 is 14 residues long. CDR1 and CDR2 from the germline V gene are SGHRS and YFSETQ.

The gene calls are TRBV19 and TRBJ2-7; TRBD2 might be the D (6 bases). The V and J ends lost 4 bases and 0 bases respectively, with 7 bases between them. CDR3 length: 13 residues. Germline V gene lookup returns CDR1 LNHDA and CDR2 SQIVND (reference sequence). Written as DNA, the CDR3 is TGTGCCAGTAGTACCGGGAGCTCCTACGAGCAGTACTTC. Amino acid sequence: CASSTGSSYEQYF.

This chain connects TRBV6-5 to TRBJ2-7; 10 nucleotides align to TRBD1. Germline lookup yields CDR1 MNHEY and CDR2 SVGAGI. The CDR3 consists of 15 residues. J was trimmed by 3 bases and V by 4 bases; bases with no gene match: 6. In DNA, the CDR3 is TGTGCCAGCAGTTCTCCACGGACAGGGGGCTACGAGCAGTACTTC. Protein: CASSSPRTGGYEQYF.

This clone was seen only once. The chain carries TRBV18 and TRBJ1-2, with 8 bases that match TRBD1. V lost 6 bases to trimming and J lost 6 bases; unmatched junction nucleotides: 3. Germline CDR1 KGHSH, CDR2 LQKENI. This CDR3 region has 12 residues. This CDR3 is CASSDRVDGYTF. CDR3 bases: TGTGCCAGCTCGGACAGGGTTGATGGCTACACCTTC.

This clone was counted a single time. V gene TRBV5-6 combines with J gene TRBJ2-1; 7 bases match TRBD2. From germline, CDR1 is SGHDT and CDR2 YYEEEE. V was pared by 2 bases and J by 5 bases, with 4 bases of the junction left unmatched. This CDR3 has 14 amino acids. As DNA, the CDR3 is TGTGCCAGCAGCTTAGGTGGGGGGGACAATGAGCAGTTCTTC. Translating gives CASSLGGGDNEQFF.

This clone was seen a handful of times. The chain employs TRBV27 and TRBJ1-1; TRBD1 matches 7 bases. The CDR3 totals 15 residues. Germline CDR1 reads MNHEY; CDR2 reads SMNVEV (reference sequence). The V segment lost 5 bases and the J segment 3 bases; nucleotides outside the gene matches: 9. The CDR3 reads CASSHPTGLDTEAFF. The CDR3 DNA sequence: TGTGCCAGCAGTCACCCGACAGGGTTAGACACTGAAGCTTTCTTT.

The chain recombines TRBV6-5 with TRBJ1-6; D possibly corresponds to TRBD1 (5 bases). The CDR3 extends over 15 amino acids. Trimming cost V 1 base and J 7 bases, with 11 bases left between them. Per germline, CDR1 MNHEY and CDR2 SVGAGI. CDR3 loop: CASSYFGRANSPLHF. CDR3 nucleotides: TGTGCCAGCAGTTACTTCGGCAGGGCGAATTCACCCCTCCACTTT.

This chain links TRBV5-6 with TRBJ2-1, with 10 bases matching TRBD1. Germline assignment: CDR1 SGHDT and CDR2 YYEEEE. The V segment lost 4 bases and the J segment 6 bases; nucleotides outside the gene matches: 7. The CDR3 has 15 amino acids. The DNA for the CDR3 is TGTGCCAGCAGCAACCGGGACAGGGGTCCCAATGAGCAGTTCTTC. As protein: CASSNRDRGPNEQFF.

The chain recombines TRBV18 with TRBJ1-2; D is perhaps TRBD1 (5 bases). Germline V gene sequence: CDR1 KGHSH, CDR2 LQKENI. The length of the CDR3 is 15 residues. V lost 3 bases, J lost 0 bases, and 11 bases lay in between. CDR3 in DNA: TGTGCCAGCTCACCTTCCGCGGGGGCTAACTATGGCTACACCTTC. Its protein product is CASSPSAGANYGYTF.

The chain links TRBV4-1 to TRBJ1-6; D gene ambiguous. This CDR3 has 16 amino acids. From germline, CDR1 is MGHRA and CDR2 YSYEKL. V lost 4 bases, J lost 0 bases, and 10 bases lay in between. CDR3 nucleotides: TGCGCCAGCAGCCCCCGAGTTGGCTCCTATAATTCACCCCTCCACTTT. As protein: CASSPRVGSYNSPLHF.

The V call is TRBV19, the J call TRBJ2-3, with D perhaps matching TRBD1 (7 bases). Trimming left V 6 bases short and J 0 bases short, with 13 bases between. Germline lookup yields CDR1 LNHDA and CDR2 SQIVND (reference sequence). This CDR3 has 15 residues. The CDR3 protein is CASRSRGTSTDTQYF. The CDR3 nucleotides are TGTGCCAGTAGAAGCAGGGGGACTAGCACAGATACGCAGTATTTT. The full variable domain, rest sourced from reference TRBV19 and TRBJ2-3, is DGGITQSPKYLFRKEGQNVTLSCEQNLNHDAMYWYRQDPGQGLRLIYYSQIVNDFQKGDIAEGYSVSREKKESFPLTVTSAQKNPTAFYLCASRSRGTSTDTQYFGPGTRLTVL.

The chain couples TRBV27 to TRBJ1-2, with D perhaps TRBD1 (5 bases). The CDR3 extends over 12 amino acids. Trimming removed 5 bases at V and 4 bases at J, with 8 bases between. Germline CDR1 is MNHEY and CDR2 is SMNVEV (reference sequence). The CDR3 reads CASSGGAYGYTF. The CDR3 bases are TGTGCCAGCAGTGGTGGGGCCTATGGCTACACCTTC.

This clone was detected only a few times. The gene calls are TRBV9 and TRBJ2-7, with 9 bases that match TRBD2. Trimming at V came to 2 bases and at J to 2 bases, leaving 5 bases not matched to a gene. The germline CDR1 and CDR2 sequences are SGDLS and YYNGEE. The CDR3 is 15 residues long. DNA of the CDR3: TGTGCCAGCAGCGTCGCTAGCGGGGTGACCTACGAGCAGTACTTC. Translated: CASSVASGVTYEQYF.

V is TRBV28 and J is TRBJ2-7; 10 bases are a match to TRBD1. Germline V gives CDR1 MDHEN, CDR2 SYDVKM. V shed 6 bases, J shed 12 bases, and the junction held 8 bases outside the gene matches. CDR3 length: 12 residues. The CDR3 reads CASRLTGGAGYF. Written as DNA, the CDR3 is TGTGCCAGCAGGCTGACAGGGGGCGCCGGGTACTTC.

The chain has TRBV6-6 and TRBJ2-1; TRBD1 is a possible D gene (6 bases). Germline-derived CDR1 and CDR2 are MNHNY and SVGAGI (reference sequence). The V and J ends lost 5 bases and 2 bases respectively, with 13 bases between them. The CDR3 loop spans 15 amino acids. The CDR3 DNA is TGTGCCAGCAGTCCTCAGGGGCTCGCCTACAATGAGCAGTTCTTC. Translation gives CASSPQGLAYNEQFF.

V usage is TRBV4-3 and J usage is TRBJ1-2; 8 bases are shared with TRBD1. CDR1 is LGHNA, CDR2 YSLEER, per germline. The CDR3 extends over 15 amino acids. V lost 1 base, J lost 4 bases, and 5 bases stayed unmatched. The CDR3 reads CASSQGDRGSYGYTF. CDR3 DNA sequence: TGCGCCAGCAGCCAAGGTGACAGGGGTAGCTATGGCTACACCTTC.

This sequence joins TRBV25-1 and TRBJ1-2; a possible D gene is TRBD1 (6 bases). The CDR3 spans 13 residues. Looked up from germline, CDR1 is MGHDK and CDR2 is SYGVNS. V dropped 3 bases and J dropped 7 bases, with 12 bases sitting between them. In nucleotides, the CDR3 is TGTGCCAGCAGTGATGGGGACAATCGTGGCTACACCTTC. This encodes CASSDGDNRGYTF.

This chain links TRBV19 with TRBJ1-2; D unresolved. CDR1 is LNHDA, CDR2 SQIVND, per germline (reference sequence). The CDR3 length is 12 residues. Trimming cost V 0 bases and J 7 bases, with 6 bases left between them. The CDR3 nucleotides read TGTGCCAGTAGTATAGAGTCGGTTGGCTACACCTTC. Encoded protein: CASSIESVGYTF.

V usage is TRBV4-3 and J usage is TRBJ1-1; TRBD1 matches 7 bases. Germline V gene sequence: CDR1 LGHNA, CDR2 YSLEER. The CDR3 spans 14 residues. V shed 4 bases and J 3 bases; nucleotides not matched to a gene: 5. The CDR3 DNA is TGCGCCAGCAGCCCGGACAGGTCTTACACTGAAGCTTTCTTT. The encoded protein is CASSPDRSYTEAFF.

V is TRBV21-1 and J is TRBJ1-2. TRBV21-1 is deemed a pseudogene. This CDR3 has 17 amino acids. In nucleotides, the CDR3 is TGTGCCAGCAGCCGGGCAGTAGAGTGGGGGGCTAACTATGGCTACACCTTC. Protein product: CASSRAVEWGANYGYTF.

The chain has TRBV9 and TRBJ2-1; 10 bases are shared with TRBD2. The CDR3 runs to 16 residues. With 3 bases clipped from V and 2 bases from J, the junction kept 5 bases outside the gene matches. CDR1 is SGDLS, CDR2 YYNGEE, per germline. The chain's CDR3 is CASSERLAGTYNEQFF. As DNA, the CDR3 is TGTGCCAGCAGCGAAAGACTAGCGGGCACCTACAATGAGCAGTTCTTC.

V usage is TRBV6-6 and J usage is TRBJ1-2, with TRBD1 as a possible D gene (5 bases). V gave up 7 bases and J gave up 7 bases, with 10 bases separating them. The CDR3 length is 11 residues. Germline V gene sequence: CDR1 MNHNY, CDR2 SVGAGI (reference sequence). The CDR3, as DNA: TGTGCCAGCAACGGGGGTGCTGGCTACACCTTC. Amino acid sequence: CASNGGAGYTF.

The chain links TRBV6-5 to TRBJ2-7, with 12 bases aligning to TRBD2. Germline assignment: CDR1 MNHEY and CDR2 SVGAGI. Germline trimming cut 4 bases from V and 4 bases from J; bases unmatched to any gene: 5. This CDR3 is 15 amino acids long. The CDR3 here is CASSLETSGSYEQYF. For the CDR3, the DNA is TGTGCCAGCAGTTTGGAGACTAGCGGGAGTTACGAGCAGTACTTC.

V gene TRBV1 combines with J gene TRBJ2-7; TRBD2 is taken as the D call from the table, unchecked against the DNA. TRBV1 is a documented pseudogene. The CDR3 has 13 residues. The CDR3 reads CTSSRREAGEQYF. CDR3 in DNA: TGCACCAGCAGCCGCCGGGAGGCGGGCGAGCAGTACTTC.

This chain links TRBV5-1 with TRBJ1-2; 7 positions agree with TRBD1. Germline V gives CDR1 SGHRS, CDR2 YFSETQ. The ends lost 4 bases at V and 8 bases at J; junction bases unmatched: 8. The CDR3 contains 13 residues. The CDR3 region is CASSLTGQSGYTF. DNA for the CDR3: TGCGCCAGCAGCCTGACAGGGCAATCCGGCTACACCTTC.